This is a list of T cell receptor beta chains from one sample in a study of cytomegalovirus exposure and HLA in healthy donors. TCRdb keeps only in-frame clones here, not all; method: immunoSEQ multiplex PCR. Of about 54,000 clones listed, approximately 89% are singletons. Sequenced input: PBMCs. Receptors originate from a young woman in good health and CMV-seropositive. CDR3s include the opening cysteine and the closing phenylalanine or tryptophan. A D gene is named only where the DNA matches it firmly. Some rows have no size entry. The others give once, few or many, or a class for an expanded clone.

>few|TRBJ1-1|TRBV10-2|-
CASSGAGLYTEAFF
TGCGCCAGCAGTGGCGCGGGTTTGTACACTGAAGCTTTCTTT
>-|TRBJ2-4|TRBV9|TRBD2
CASSASRGGSGNIQYF
TGTGCCAGCAGCGCCTCTCGGGGAGGGTCGGGAAACATTCAGTACTTC
>-|TRBJ2-4|TRBV6-1|TRBD2
CASSESMRGVAKNIQYF
TGTGCCAGCAGTGAAAGTATGCGGGGGGTTGCCAAAAACATTCAGTACTTC
>-|TRBJ1-2|TRBV28|-
CASSFGQSRYGYTF
TGTGCCAGCAGTTTTGGGCAGAGTAGGTATGGCTACACCTTC
>-|TRBJ2-3|TRBV19|-
CASNARLRQGTDTQYF
TGTGCCAGTAACGCCAGATTACGACAGGGCACAGATACGCAGTATTTT
>-|TRBJ2-7|TRBV5-1|TRBD1
CASSRDRGLYEQYF
TGCGCCAGCAGTCGGGACAGGGGGTTATACGAGCAGTACTTC
>-|TRBJ1-5|TRBV7-8|-
CASTTGGGRDQPQHF
TGTGCCAGCACCACGGGGGGAGGGAGGGATCAGCCCCAGCATTTT
>-|TRBJ1-6|TRBV7-3|TRBD1
CASSLGQGVTTLHF
TGTGCCAGCAGCTTAGGACAGGGAGTTACGACCCTCCACTTT
>-|TRBJ1-2|TRBV5-6|-
CASSPTRLDLGGYTF
TGTGCCAGCAGCCCCACGCGACTCGATTTAGGAGGCTACACCTTC
>-|TRBJ2-2|TRBV19|TRBD1
CASSIRGRLTGELFF
TGTGCCAGTAGTATAAGGGGGCGGTTAACCGGGGAGCTGTTTTTT
>-|TRBJ1-1|TRBV19|-
CASSIGGRVNMNTEAFF
TGTGCCAGTAGTATTGGGGGCCGGGTGAACATGAACACTGAAGCTTTCTTT
>-|TRBJ1-5|TRBV10-3|-
CATSKDDRIQPQHF
TGTGCCACCTCGAAAGACGACAGAATTCAGCCCCAGCATTTT
>-|TRBJ1-4|TRBV28|-
CASSLLERGGGEEKLFF
TGTGCCAGCAGTCTCCTCGAACGGGGAGGGGGAGAGGAAAAACTGTTTTTT
>-|TRBJ2-7|TRBV10-3|TRBD2
CAISASGGAYEQYF
TGTGCCATCAGCGCTAGCGGGGGGGCCTACGAGCAGTACTTC
>few|TRBJ1-5|TRBV16|TRBD1
CASSIQGSGQPQHF
TGTGCCAGCAGTATACAGGGGTCGGGTCAGCCCCAGCATTTT
>-|TRBJ2-3|TRBV6-1|-
CASSVVSGSTDTQYF
TGTGCCAGCAGTGTCGTGTCAGGGAGCACAGATACGCAGTATTTT
>-|TRBJ2-1|TRBV7-9|-
CASSSDTYNEQFF
TGTGCCAGCAGCTCGGACACCTACAATGAGCAGTTCTTC
>-|TRBJ2-1|TRBV11-3|TRBD2
CASSPGGPSSYNEQFF
TGTGCCAGCAGCCCGGGGGGGCCTAGCTCCTACAATGAGCAGTTCTTC
>few|TRBJ1-1|TRBV27|-
CASSFMGDMNTEAFF
TGTGCCAGCAGTTTCATGGGGGACATGAACACTGAAGCTTTCTTT
>-|TRBJ1-5|TRBV7-2|TRBD1
CASSLVMGQGTQPQHF
TGTGCCAGCAGCTTAGTTATGGGACAGGGTACTCAGCCCCAGCATTTT
>-|TRBJ1-2|TRBV6-5|-
CASSYRRGYGYTF
TGTGCCAGCAGTTATAGGAGAGGCTATGGCTACACCTTC
>-|TRBJ1-4|TRBV15|TRBD1
CATSRLRGATNEKLFF
TGTGCCACCAGCAGGCTCAGGGGGGCAACTAATGAAAAACTGTTTTTT
>-|TRBJ1-4|TRBV25-1|-
CASSAVGGNFEKLFF
TGTGCCAGCAGTGCCGTGGGGGGTAATTTTGAAAAACTGTTTTTT
>-|TRBJ1-4|TRBV5-5|-
CASSFRGNNEKLFF
TGTGCCAGCAGCTTTCGGGGTAATAATGAAAAACTGTTTTTT
>-|TRBJ1-1|TRBV29-1|TRBD1
CSVRQGLDTEAFF
TGCAGCGTTAGACAGGGATTGGACACTGAAGCTTTCTTT
>-|TRBJ2-6|TRBV19|TRBD2
CASSPFGAAGGVSGANVLTF
TGTGCCAGTAGCCCATTTGGGGCAGCGGGGGGCGTATCTGGGGCCAACGTCCTGACTTTC
>-|TRBJ2-7|TRBV6-5|TRBD2
CASSWTSGNYEQYF
TGTGCCAGCAGTTGGACTAGCGGGAACTACGAGCAGTACTTC
>-|TRBJ2-3|TRBV20-1|-
CSARPPNTQYF
TGCAGTGCTAGACCCCCCAATACGCAGTATTTT
>-|TRBJ2-1|TRBV18|TRBD1
CASSQDRGRYNEQFF
TGTGCCAGCTCACAGGACAGGGGCCGTTACAATGAGCAGTTCTTC
>-|TRBJ1-5|TRBV19|-
CATRRQYNQPQHF
TGTGCCACCAGGCGACAGTACAATCAGCCCCAGCATTTT
>-|TRBJ1-5|TRBV28|-
CASSPPTEELNQPQHF
TGTGCCAGCAGTCCCCCGACAGAAGAACTCAATCAGCCCCAGCATTTT
>-|TRBJ2-6|TRBV5-6|-
CASSPQGSGANVLTF
TGTGCCAGCAGCCCGCAGGGATCTGGGGCCAACGTCCTGACTTTC
>-|TRBJ1-6|TRBV6-1|-
CASSIGTLNSPLHF
TGTGCCAGCAGTATCGGGACTCTCAATTCACCCCTCCACTTT
>-|TRBJ2-5|TRBV5-4|TRBD1
CASSLEGTGSETQYF
TGTGCCAGCAGCTTGGAAGGGACAGGTTCTGAGACCCAGTACTTC
>once|TRBJ2-2|TRBV27|-
CASSLKPRGTGELFF
TGTGCCAGCAGTCTGAAGCCCCGAGGCACCGGGGAGCTGTTTTTT
>once|TRBJ1-5|TRBV28|-
CASRPGGTGQPQHF
TGTGCCAGCAGACCGGGGGGGACGGGTCAGCCCCAGCATTTT
>-|TRBJ1-4|TRBV7-9|TRBD1
CASSVRTGNREKLFF
TGTGCCAGCAGCGTGAGGACAGGGAATAGGGAAAAACTGTTTTTT
>-|TRBJ1-2|TRBV28|TRBD1
CASRRQGGGYGYTF
TGTGCCAGCAGACGACAGGGAGGAGGGTATGGCTACACCTTC
>-|TRBJ2-1|TRBV6-4|TRBD2
CASSGTSGGDEQFF
TGTGCCAGCAGTGGGACTAGCGGGGGGGATGAGCAGTTCTTC
>-|TRBJ2-5|TRBV18|-
CASSPKAIETQYF
TGTGCCAGCTCACCCAAAGCCATAGAGACCCAGTACTTC
>-|TRBJ2-7|TRBV27|TRBD1
CASSLSTTGDYEQYF
TGTGCCAGCAGTTTATCTACGACAGGGGACTACGAGCAGTACTTC
>-|TRBJ2-2|TRBV11-3|-
CASSLRGGTGELFF
TGTGCCAGCAGCTTAAGAGGTGGCACCGGGGAGCTGTTTTTT
>-|TRBJ1-4|TRBV5-4|TRBD1
CASSLAGTGQEKLFF
TGTGCCAGCAGCTTGGCCGGGACAGGGCAAGAAAAACTGTTTTTT
>few|TRBJ2-5|TRBV6-1|TRBD2
CASSEASGGPETQYF
TGTGCCAGCAGTGAGGCTAGCGGGGGGCCGGAGACCCAGTACTTC
>-|TRBJ1-4|TRBV7-8|TRBD1
CASSLDDRPGTGDNEKLFF
TGTGCCAGCAGCCTAGATGATAGACCAGGGACAGGGGACAATGAAAAACTGTTTTTT
>-|TRBJ2-3|TRBV6-4|TRBD1
CASTEGQGSDTQYF
TGTGCCAGCACGGAGGGACAGGGGTCAGATACGCAGTATTTT
>-|TRBJ1-6|TRBV6-6|TRBD1
CASSKGQGVGSPLHF
TGTGCCAGCAGCAAGGGACAGGGGGTTGGTTCACCCCTCCACTTT
>-|TRBJ2-3|TRBV4-2|-
CASSQAGDPPDTQYF
TGTGCCAGCAGCCAAGCGGGGGATCCCCCCGATACGCAGTATTTT
>-|TRBJ2-3|TRBV5-1|TRBD2
CASGRDYTDTQYF
TGCGCCAGCGGCCGGGACTACACAGATACGCAGTATTTT
>-|TRBJ1-2|TRBV30|-
CAWSVTWDAGGGYTF
TGTGCCTGGAGTGTAACTTGGGACGCTGGAGGGGGCTACACCTTC
>-|TRBJ2-4|TRBV28|-
CASSPSPGTRDIQYF
TGTGCCAGCAGTCCCTCCCCCGGCACTAGGGACATTCAGTACTTC
>-|TRBJ2-5|TRBV5-1|TRBD2
CASSGGLAGFSLKETQYF
TGCGCCAGCAGCGGGGGACTAGCGGGGTTCTCGTTAAAAGAGACCCAGTACTTC
>-|TRBJ2-2|TRBV7-2|-
CASSPEGAIGELFF
TGTGCCAGCAGTCCGGAGGGGGCCATCGGGGAGCTGTTTTTT
>-|TRBJ1-1|TRBV7-9|TRBD1
CASSKIRDRFTEAFF
TGTGCCAGCAGCAAAATCCGGGACAGGTTTACTGAAGCTTTCTTT
>-|TRBJ1-1|TRBV6-1|-
CASSEAGRAGTEAFF
TGTGCCAGCAGTGAAGCAGGCCGGGCAGGGACTGAAGCTTTCTTT
>-|TRBJ2-2|TRBV2|TRBD1
CASSPGQVNTGELFF
TGTGCCAGCAGCCCGGGACAGGTTAACACCGGGGAGCTGTTTTTT
>-|TRBJ2-7|TRBV7-9|-
CASSLGSTPYEQYF
TGTGCCAGCAGCTTAGGAAGCACCCCCTACGAGCAGTACTTC